A selection of T cell receptor beta chains follows, all from one sample in a study of blood T cell repertoires in COVID-19. Sequenced by immunoSEQ multiplex PCR; TCRdb stores in-frame clones only, minus some. The data hold around 200,000 clones, with about 88% observed a single time. What was sequenced was peripheral blood. The source of these receptors is a man aged 18-30 years with active or convalescent COVID-19. Both conserved end residues are part of each CDR3. D genes are given only for firm matches. Only part of the rows carry a size: once, few, many, or a class if the clone is expanded.

CDR3: CSASPKETQYF; DNA: TGCAGTGCTAGCCCCAAAGAGACCCAGTACTTC; V: TRBV20-1; size: NA; D: NA; J: TRBJ2-5
CDR3: CASSPPDRRRGEKLFF; DNA: TGTGCCAGCTCACCACCCGACAGGCGTAGAGGGGAAAAACTGTTTTTT; V: TRBV18; size: NA; D: NA; J: TRBJ1-4
CDR3: CASSDGTGVYSGNTIYF; DNA: TGTGCCAGCAGCGACGGGACAGGCGTATACTCTGGAAACACCATATATTTT; V: TRBV7-8; size: NA; D: TRBD1; J: TRBJ1-3
CDR3: CASSLRGGTEAFF; DNA: TGCGCCAGCAGCTTGCGGGGGGGCACTGAAGCTTTCTTT; V: TRBV5-1; size: few; D: NA; J: TRBJ1-1
CDR3: CASSMKQTFF; DNA: TGTGCCAGCAGCATGAAGCAAACTTTCTTT; V: TRBV21-1; size: NA; D: NA; J: TRBJ1-1
CDR3: CASSPLLGVDSPLHF; DNA: TGTGCCAGCAGCCCCCTACTAGGAGTTGATTCACCCCTCCACTTT; V: TRBV7-9; size: NA; D: NA; J: TRBJ1-6
CDR3: CASSAGTSRPHTQYF; DNA: TGTGCCAGCAGCGCCGGGACTAGTCGGCCCCATACGCAGTATTTT; V: TRBV9; size: NA; D: TRBD2; J: TRBJ2-3
CDR3: CASNRGIQETQYF; DNA: TGTGCCAGCAATCGCGGGATCCAAGAGACCCAGTACTTC; V: TRBV2; size: NA; D: NA; J: TRBJ2-5
CDR3: CASSGVPGLAGVSYEQYF; DNA: TGTGCCAGCAGTGGAGTCCCGGGACTAGCGGGAGTGTCCTACGAGCAGTACTTC; V: TRBV6-1; size: once; D: TRBD2; J: TRBJ2-7
CDR3: CASSQSGARRGTGELFF; DNA: TGCGCCAGCAGTCAATCCGGGGCCCGCAGGGGCACCGGGGAGCTGTTTTTT; V: TRBV23-1; size: NA; D: NA; J: TRBJ2-2
CDR3: CASSLDRGNTEAFF; DNA: TGTGCCAGCAGCTTGGACAGGGGGAACACTGAAGCTTTCTTT; V: TRBV5-4; size: few; D: TRBD1; J: TRBJ1-1
CDR3: CASSPRLAGGYNEQFF; DNA: TGTGCCAGCTCACCACGGCTAGCGGGGGGATACAATGAGCAGTTCTTC; V: TRBV18; size: NA; D: TRBD2; J: TRBJ2-1
CDR3: CATSRDRGPAGNTIYF; DNA: TGTGCCACCAGCAGAGACAGGGGGCCAGCTGGAAACACCATATATTTT; V: TRBV15; size: NA; D: TRBD1; J: TRBJ1-3
CDR3: CASSLVGSSTDTQYF; DNA: TGTGCCAGCAGCTTAGTGGGCAGTAGCACAGATACGCAGTATTTT; V: TRBV7-9; size: NA; D: NA; J: TRBJ2-3
CDR3: CASSLFTDTQYF; DNA: TGTGCCAGCAGTTTATTCACAGATACGCAGTATTTT; V: TRBV6-1; size: NA; D: NA; J: TRBJ2-3
CDR3: CASSRDKSYEQYF; DNA: TGTGCCAGCTCACGGGACAAGTCCTACGAGCAGTACTTC; V: TRBV18; size: NA; D: NA; J: TRBJ2-7
CDR3: CASSLAGTDTQYF; DNA: TGTGCCAGCAGCCTGGCAGGCACAGATACGCAGTATTTT; V: TRBV25-1; size: once; D: NA; J: TRBJ2-3
CDR3: CASSHGHHNSPLHF; DNA: TGTGCCAGCAGCCACGGACACCATAATTCACCCCTCCACTTT; V: TRBV3-1/TRBV3-2; size: few; D: NA; J: TRBJ1-6
CDR3: CASSPGANYGYTF; DNA: TGTGCCAGCTCTCCAGGGGCTAACTATGGCTACACCTTC; V: TRBV7-9; size: NA; D: NA; J: TRBJ1-2
CDR3: CASSWGTDSSTDTQYF; DNA: TGTGCCAGCAGCTGGGGGACAGACTCCAGCACAGATACGCAGTATTTT; V: TRBV11-2; size: NA; D: TRBD1; J: TRBJ2-3